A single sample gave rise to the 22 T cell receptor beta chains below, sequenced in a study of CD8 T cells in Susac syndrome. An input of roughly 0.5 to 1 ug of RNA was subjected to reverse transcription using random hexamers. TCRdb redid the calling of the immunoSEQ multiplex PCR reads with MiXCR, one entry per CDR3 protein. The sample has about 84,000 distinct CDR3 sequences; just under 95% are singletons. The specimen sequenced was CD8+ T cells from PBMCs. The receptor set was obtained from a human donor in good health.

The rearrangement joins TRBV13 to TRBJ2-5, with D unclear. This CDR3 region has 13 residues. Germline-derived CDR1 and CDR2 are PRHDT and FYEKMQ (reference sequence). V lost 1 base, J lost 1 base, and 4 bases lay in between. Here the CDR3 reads CASSLVSQETQYF. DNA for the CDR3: TGTGCCAGCAGCTTAGTGAGCCAAGAGACCCAGTACTTC.

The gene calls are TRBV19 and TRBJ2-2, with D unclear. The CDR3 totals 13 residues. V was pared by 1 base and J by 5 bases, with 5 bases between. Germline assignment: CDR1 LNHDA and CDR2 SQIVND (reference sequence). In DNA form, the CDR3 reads TGTGCCAGTAGTATAGTCCCTACCGGGGAGCTGTTTTTT. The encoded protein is CASSIVPTGELFF.

CDR3 DNA: TGTGCCAGCAGTTACCCTAGGGGAGGCCAGTACTTC. Translated, it gives CASSYPRGGQYF. This chain links TRBV6-5 with TRBJ2-5, with TRBD2 as a possible D gene (6 bases). The germline V and J ends were trimmed by 2 bases and 10 bases, with 11 bases remaining between them. This CDR3 has 12 amino acids. The germline V gene encodes CDR1 MNHEY and CDR2 SVGAGI.

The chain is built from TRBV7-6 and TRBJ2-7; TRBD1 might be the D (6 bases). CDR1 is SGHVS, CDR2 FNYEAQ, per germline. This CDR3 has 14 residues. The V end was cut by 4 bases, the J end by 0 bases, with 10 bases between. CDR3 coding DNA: TGTGCCAGCAGCTACGGGACAAGCTCCTACGAGCAGTACTTC. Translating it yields CASSYGTSSYEQYF.

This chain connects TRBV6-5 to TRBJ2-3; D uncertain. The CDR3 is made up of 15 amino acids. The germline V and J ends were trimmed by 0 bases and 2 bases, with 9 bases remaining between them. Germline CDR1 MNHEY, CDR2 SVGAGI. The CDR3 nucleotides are TGTGCCAGCAGTTACTCTTCGGGCTACACAGATACGCAGTATTTT. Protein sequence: CASSYSSGYTDTQYF.

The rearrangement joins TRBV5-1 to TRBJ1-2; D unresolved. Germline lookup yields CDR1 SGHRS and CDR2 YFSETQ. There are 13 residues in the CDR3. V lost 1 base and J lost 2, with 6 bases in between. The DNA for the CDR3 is TGCGCCAGCAGCTTGCGGGCGAACTATGGCTACACCTTC. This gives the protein CASSLRANYGYTF.

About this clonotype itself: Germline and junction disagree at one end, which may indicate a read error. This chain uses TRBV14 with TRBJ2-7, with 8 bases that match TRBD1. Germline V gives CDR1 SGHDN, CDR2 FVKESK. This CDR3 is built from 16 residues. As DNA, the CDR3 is TGTGCCAGCAACCAAGTTCAGGCAGGGGGCCTCGGCGAGCAATACTTC. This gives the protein CASNQVQAGGLGEQYF.

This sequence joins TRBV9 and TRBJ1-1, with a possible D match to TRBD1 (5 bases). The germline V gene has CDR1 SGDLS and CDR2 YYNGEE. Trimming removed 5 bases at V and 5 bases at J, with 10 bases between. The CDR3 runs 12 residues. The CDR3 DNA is TGTGCCAGCAGTGTGGGGGGTACTGAAGCTTTCTTT. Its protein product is CASSVGGTEAFF.

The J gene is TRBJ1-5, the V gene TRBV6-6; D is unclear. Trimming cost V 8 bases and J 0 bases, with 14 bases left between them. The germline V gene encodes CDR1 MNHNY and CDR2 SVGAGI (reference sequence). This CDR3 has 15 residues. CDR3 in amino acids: CASGLTSNSNQPQHF. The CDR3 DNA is TGTGCCAGCGGGTTAACCTCGAATAGCAATCAGCCCCAGCATTTT.

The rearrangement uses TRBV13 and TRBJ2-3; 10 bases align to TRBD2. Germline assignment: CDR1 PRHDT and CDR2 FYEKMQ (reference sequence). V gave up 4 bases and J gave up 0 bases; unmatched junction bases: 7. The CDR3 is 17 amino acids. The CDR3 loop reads CASSSLGLARSTDTQYF. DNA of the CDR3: TGTGCCAGCAGCTCCTTGGGACTAGCGCGTAGCACAGATACGCAGTATTTT. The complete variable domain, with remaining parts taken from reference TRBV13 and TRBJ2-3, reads AAGVIQSPRHLIKEKRETATLKCYPIPRHDTVYWYQQGPGQDPQFLISFYEKMQSDKGSIPDRFSAQQFSDYHSELNMSSLELGDSALYFCASSSLGLARSTDTQYFGPGTRLTVL.

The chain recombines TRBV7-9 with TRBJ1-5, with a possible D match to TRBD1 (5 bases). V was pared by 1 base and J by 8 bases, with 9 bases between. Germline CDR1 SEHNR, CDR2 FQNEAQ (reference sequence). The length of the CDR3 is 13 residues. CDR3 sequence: CASSLEWGEPQHF. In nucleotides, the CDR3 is TGTGCCAGCAGCTTAGAATGGGGGGAGCCCCAGCATTTT.

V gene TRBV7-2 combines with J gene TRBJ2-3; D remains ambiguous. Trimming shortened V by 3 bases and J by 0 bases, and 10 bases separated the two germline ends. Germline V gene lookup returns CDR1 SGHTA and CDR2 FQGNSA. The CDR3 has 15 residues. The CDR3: CASSLTTPSTDTQYF. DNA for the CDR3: TGTGCCAGCAGCTTGACGACACCGAGCACAGATACGCAGTATTTT.

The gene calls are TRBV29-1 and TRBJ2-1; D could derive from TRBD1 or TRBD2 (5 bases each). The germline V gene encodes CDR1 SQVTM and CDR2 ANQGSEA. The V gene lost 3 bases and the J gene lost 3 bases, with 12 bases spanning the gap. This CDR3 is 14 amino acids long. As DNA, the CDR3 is TGCAGCGTTGAGGGGCTGGGGGTCTACAATGAGCAGTTCTTC. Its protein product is CSVEGLGVYNEQFF.

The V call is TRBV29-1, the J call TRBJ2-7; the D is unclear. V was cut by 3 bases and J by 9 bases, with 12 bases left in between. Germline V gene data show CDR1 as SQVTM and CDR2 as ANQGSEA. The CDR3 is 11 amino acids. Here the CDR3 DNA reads TGCAGCGTTGATGTCGGGCTTGGGCAGTACTTC. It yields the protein CSVDVGLGQYF.

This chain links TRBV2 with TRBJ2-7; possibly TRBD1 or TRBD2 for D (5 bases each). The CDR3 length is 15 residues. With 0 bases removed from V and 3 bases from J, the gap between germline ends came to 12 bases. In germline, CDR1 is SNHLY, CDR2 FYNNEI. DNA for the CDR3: TGTGCCAGCAGTGAAGCGCTTCCAGGGAGCTACGAGCAGTACTTC. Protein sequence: CASSEALPGSYEQYF.

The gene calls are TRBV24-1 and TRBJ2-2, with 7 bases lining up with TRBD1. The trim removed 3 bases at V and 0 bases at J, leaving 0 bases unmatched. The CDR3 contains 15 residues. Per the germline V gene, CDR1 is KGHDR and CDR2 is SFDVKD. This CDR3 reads CATSDGTANTGELFF. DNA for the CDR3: TGTGCCACCAGTGATGGGACAGCGAACACCGGGGAGCTGTTTTTT.

CDR3 nucleotide sequence: TGTGCCAGCAGCTCACCCCCTGGGGGACAGGGGGTTCCCAATGAGCAGTTCTTC. Amino acid sequence: CASSSPPGGQGVPNEQFF. V gene TRBV7-8 combines with J gene TRBJ2-1; 11 nucleotides align to TRBD1. The CDR3 runs 18 residues. CDR1 and CDR2 from the germline V gene are SGHVS and FQNEAQ. V was pared by 4 bases and J by 6 bases, with 14 bases of the junction left unmatched.

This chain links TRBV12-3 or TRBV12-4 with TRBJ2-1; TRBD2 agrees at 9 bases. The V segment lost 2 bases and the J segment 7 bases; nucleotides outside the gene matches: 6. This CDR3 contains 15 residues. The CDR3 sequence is CASSLSRGGDNEQFF. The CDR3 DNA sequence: TGTGCCAGCAGTTTATCGCGGGGGGGAGATAATGAGCAGTTCTTC.

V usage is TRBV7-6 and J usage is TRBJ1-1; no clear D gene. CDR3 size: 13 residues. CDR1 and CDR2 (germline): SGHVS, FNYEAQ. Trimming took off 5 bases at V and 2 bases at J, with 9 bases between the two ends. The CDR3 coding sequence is TGTGCCAGCAGCCTGGACCTAAACACTGAAGCTTTCTTT. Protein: CASSLDLNTEAFF.

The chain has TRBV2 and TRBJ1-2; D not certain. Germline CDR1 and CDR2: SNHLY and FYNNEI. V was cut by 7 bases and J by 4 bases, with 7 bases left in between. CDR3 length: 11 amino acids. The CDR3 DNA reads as TGTGCCAGCAAGGGCATCTATGGCTACACCTTC. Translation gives CASKGIYGYTF.

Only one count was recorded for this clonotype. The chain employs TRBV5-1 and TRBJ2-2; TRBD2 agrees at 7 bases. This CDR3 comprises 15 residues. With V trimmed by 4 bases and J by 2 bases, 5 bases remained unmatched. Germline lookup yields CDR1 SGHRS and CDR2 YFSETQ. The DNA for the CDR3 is TGCGCCAGCAGCCAAGGGACTATTAACACCGGGGAGCTGTTTTTT. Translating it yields CASSQGTINTGELFF.

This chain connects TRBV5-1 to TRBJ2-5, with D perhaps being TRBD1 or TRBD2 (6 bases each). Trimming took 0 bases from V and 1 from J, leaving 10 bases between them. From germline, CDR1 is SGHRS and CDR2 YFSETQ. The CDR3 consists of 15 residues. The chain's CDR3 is CASSLEGGIQETQYF. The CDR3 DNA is TGCGCCAGCAGCTTGGAAGGGGGGATCCAAGAGACCCAGTACTTC. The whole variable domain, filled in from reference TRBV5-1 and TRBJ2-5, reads KAGVTQTPRYLIKTRGQQVTLSCSPISGHRSVSWYQQTPGQGLQFLFEYFSETQRNKGNFPGRFSGRQFSNSRSEMNVSTLELGDSALYLCASSLEGGIQETQYFGPGTRLLVL.